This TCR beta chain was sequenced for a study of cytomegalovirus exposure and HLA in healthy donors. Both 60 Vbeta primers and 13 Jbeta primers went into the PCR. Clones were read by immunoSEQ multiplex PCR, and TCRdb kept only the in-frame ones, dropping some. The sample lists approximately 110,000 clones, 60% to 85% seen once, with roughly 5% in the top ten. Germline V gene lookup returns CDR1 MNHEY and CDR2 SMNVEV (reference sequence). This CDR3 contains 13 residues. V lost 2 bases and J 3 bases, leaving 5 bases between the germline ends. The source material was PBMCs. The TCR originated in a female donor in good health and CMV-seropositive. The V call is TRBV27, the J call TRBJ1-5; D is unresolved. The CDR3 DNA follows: TGTGCCAGCAGTTTAGGGCACAATCAGCCCCAGCATTTT. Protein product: CASSLGHNQPQHF.